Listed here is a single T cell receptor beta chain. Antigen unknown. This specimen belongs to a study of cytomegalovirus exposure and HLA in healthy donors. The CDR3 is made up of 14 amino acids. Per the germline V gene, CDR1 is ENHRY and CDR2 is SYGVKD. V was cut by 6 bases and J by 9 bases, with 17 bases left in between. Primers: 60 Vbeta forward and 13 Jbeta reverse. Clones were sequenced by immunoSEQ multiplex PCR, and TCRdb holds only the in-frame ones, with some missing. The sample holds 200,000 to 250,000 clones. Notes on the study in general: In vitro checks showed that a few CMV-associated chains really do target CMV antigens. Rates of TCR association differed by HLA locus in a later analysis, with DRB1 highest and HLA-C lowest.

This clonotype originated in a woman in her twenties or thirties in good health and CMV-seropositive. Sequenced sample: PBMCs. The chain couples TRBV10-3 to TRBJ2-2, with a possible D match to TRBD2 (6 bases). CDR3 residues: CAISRLGLDRELFF. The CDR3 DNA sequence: TGTGCCATCAGCCGACTAGGGTTAGACCGGGAGCTGTTTTTT.